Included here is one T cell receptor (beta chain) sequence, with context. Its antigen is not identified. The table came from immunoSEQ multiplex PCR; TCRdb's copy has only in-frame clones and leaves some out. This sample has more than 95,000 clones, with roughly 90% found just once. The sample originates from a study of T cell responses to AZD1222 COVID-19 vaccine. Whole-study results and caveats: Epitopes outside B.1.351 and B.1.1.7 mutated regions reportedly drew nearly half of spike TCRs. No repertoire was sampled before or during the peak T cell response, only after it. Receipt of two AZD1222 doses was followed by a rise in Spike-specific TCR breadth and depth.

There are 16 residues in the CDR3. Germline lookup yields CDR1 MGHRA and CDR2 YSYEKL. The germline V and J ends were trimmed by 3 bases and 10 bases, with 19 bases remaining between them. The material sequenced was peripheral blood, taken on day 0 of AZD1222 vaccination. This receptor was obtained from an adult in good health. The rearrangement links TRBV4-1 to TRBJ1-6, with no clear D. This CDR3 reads CASSHPLGMGGSPLHF. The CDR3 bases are TGCGCCAGCAGCCACCCATTGGGCATGGGTGGCTCACCCCTCCACTTT.